The 6 T cell receptor beta chains below were found in one sample sequenced in a study of T cell changes during pregnancy in multiple sclerosis. Only in-frame clones appear in the TCRdb table, and some are missing; sequencing was by immunoSEQ multiplex PCR. Seen here are about 87,000 clones, around 95% observed once, and the top ten hold around 1.4%. Sample: peripheral blood, taken in the third trimester of pregnancy. Receptors were obtained from a female donor in good health, enrolled as a control in a pregnancy study.

As regards this clone: The junction does not match germline at one end; this may be a read error. Other DNA sequences from this sample encode an identical CDR3 as well. The CDR3 DNA reads as TGTGCCAGCAGCCAGGGAACTGGAGCCAACGTCCTGACTTTC. Its protein product is CASSQGTGANVLTF. This chain uses TRBV27 with TRBJ2-6; D perhaps matches TRBD1 (5 bases). The V gene's germline CDR1 is MNHEY and CDR2 SMNVEV (reference sequence). The CDR3 spans 14 residues.

V is TRBV28 and J is TRBJ1-5; D uncertain. V was shortened by 4 bases and J by 0 bases, with 16 bases between the two germline ends. This CDR3 is 17 amino acids long. CDR1 and CDR2 (germline): MDHEN, SYDVKM. CDR3 in DNA: TGTGCCAGCAGTTCAAACTGGGCAGAATATAGCAATCAGCCCCAGCATTTT. It codes for CASSSNWAEYSNQPQHF.

V is TRBV27 and J is TRBJ2-3, with TRBD1 identical over 7 bases. Germline assignment: CDR1 MNHEY and CDR2 SMNVEV (reference sequence). The CDR3 extends over 15 amino acids. Trimming removed 3 bases from V and 2 bases from J; junction bases left unmatched: 5. The CDR3 DNA follows: TGTGCCAGCAGTTTCCGGGACAGAAACACAGATACGCAGTATTTT. Its protein product is CASSFRDRNTDTQYF.

The chain links TRBV15 to TRBJ1-5; D not resolved. The ends were cut back, 0 bases at V and 7 bases at J, with 13 bases in the middle. Per germline, CDR1 LNHNV and CDR2 YYDKDF (reference sequence). The CDR3 totals 15 residues. CDR3 DNA sequence: TGTGCCACCAGCAGAGATCCAGTTGTAATGCAGCCCCAGCATTTT. Residues: CATSRDPVVMQPQHF.

The V gene is TRBV29-1, the J gene TRBJ1-4; 11 nucleotides align to TRBD1. Germline V CDR1 and CDR2: SQVTM, ANQGSEA. There are 13 residues in the CDR3. Trimming took 4 bases from V and 7 from J; bases not matched to a gene: 2. CDR3 amino acids: CSVVGTGGEKLFF. CDR3 nucleotides: TGCAGCGTTGTAGGGACAGGGGGTGAAAAACTGTTTTTT.

This chain joins TRBV7-2 and TRBJ2-2, with unresolved D. The V end was cut by 5 bases, the J end by 8 bases, with 9 bases between. The germline gives CDR1 SGHTA, CDR2 FQGNSA. CDR3 length: 12 residues. For the CDR3, the DNA is TGTGCCAGCAGCCCCGACTGGGGGGAGCTGTTTTTT. Residues: CASSPDWGELFF. The full variable domain, completed using reference TRBV7-2 and TRBJ2-2, is GAGVSQSPSNKVTEKGKDVELRCDPISGHTALYWYRQSLGQGLEFLIYFQGNSAPDKSGLPSDRFSAERTGGSVSTLTIQRTQQEDSAVYLCASSPDWGELFFGEGSRLTVL.